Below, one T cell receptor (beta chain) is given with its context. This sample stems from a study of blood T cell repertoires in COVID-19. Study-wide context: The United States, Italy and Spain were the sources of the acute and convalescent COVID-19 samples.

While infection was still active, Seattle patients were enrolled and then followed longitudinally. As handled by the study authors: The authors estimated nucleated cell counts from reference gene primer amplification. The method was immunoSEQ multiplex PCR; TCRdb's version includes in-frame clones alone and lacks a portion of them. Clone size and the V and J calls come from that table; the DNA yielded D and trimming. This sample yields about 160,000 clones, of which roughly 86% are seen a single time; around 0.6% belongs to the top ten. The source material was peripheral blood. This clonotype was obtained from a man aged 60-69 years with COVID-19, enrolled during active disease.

The CDR3 DNA sequence: TGTGCCAGCAGCTTAAGATTAGCGGGAGGGGCCAATGAGCAGTTCTTC. This codes for CASSLRLAGGANEQFF. This chain uses TRBV7-3 with TRBJ2-1, with TRBD2 matching 11 bases. V was pared by 1 base and J by 6 bases, with 5 bases of the junction left unmatched. This CDR3 is built from 16 residues. Germline V gene data show CDR1 as SGHTA and CDR2 as FQGTGA. Variable domain in full (rest from reference TRBV7-3 and TRBJ2-1): GAGVSQTPSNKVTEKGKYVELRCDPISGHTALYWYRQSLGQGPEFLIYFQGTGAADDSGLPNDRFFAVRPEGSVSTLKIQRTERGDSAVYLCASSLRLAGGANEQFFGPGTRLTVL.